This T cell receptor (beta chain) was obtained from a study of cytomegalovirus exposure and HLA in healthy donors. Findings and limits, study-wide: The finding came from a later analysis; first-cohort TCR clusters tended to co-occur in the roughly 120 validation repertoires. Most TCRs appeared rarely, but some public TCRs recurred in many donors. Reportedly, cytomegalovirus status was diagnosed with high sensitivity and specificity.

The donors were members of the approximately 130-subject validation cohort (separate from the approximately 670-subject first cohort). The CDR3 has 15 residues. The germline V gene encodes CDR1 SQVTM and CDR2 ANQGSEA. Trimming removed 4 bases from V and 3 bases from J; junction bases left unmatched: 11. This clone was observed once. Antigen specificity is unknown. Sequencing was performed with immunoSEQ multiplex PCR; in TCRdb, only in-frame clones are kept and a portion is missing. The table shows nearly 200,000 clones, with 84% occurring only once. The specimen was PBMCs. The sequence derives from a woman in her twenties or thirties in good health and CMV-seropositive. The genes are TRBV29-1 and TRBJ1-2; 7 bases are shared with TRBD1. The CDR3 region is CSVGRTTGDDYGYTF. The CDR3 DNA reads TGCAGCGTTGGTCGAACAACAGGGGACGACTATGGCTACACCTTC.